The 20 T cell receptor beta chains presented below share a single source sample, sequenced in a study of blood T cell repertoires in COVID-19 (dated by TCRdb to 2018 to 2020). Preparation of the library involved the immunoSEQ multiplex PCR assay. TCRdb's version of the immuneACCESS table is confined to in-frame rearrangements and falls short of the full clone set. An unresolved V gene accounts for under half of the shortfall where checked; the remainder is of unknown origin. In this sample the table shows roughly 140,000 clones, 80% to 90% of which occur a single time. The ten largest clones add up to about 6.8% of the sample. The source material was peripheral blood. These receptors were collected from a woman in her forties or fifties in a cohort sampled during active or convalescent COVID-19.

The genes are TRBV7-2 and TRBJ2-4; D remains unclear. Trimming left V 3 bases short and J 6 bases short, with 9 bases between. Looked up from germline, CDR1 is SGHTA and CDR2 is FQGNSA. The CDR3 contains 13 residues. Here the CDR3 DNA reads TGTGCCAGCAGCTTTGAGGTGGCAAACATTCAGTACTTC. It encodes CASSFEVANIQYF.

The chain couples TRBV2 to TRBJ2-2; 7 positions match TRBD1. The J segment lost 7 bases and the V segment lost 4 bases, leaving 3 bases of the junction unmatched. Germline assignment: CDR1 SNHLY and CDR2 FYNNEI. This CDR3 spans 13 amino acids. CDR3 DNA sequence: TGTGCCAGCAGTGTGTCAGGGGGCGGGGAGCTGTTTTTT. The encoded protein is CASSVSGGGELFF.

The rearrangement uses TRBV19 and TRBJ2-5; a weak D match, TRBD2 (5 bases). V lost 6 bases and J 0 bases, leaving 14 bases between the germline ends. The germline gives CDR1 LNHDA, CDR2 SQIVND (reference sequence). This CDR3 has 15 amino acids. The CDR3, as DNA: TGTGCCAGTAGCGGGCCTCCGGGATACCAAGAGACCCAGTACTTC. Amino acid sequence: CASSGPPGYQETQYF.

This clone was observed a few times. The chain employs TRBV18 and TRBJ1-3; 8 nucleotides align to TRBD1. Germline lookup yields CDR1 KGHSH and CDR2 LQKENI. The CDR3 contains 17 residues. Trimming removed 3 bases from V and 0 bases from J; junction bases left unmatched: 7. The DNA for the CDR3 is TGTGCCAGCTCACCTATTGCGACAGGGGTCTCTGGAAACACCATATATTTT. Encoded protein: CASSPIATGVSGNTIYF.

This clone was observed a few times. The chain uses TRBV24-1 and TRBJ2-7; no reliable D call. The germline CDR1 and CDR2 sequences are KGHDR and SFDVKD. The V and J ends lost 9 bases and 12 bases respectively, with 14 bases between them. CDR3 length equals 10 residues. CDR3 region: CATAIRSGYF. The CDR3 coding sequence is TGTGCCACCGCGATTCGGAGTGGGTACTTC.

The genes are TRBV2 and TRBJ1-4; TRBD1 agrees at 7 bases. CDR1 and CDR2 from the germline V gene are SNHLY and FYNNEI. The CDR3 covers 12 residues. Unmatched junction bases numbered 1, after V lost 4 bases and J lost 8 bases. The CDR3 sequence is CASSGQGEKLFF. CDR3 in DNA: TGTGCCAGCAGTGGACAGGGAGAAAAACTGTTTTTT.

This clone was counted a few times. CDR3 residues: CASSFRSEAAGGPTDTQYF. The CDR3 region has the DNA TGTGCCAGCAGTTTCCGGAGTGAAGCAGCGGGGGGCCCCACAGATACGCAGTATTTT. The V gene is TRBV6-2 or TRBV6-3, the J gene TRBJ2-3; the match to TRBD2 covers 9 bases. This CDR3 contains 19 residues. Germline values: CDR1 MNHEY, CDR2 SVGEGT. After removal of 4 bases from V and 2 bases from J, the junction contained 16 bases not matched to a gene.

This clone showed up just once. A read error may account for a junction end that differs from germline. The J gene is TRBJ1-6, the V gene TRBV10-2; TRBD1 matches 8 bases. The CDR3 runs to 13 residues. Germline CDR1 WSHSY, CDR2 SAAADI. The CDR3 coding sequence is TGCGCCAGCAGTGAGTCGCCAGGGGGCACCGTCTACTTT. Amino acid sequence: CASSESPGGTVYF.

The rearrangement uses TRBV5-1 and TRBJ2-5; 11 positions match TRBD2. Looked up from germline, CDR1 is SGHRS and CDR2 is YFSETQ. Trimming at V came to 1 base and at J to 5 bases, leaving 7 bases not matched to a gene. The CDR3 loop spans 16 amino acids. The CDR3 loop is CASSLHVAGGLETQYF. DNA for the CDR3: TGCGCCAGCAGCTTGCACGTAGCGGGGGGGCTGGAGACCCAGTACTTC.

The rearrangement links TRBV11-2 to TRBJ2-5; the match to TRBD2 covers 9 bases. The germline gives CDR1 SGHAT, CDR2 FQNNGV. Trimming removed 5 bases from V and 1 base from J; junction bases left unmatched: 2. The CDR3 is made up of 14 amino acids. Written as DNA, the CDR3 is TGTGCCAGCAGCCCGCGGGGGGGCCAAGAGACCCAGTACTTC. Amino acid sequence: CASSPRGGQETQYF.

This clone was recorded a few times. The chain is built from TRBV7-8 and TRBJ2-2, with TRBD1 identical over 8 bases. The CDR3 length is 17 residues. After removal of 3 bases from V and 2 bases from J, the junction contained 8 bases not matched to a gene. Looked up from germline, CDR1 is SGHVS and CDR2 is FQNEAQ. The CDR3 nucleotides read TGTGCCAGCAGCTTTGATGCCCAGGGGGCCAACACCGGGGAGCTGTTTTTT. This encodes CASSFDAQGANTGELFF. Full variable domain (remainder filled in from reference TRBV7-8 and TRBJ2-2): GAGVSQSPRYKVAKRGQDVALRCDPISGHVSLFWYQQALGQGPEFLTYFQNEAQLDKSGLPSDRFFAERPEGSVSTLKIQRTQQEDSAVYLCASSFDAQGANTGELFFGEGSRLTVL.

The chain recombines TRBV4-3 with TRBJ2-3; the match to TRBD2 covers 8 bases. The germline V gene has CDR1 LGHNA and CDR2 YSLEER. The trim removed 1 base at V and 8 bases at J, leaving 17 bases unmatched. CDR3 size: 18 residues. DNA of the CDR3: TGCGCCAGCAGCCAAGTCGATGGACTAGGGACTAGTGGAGGTACGCAGTATTTT. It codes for CASSQVDGLGTSGGTQYF.

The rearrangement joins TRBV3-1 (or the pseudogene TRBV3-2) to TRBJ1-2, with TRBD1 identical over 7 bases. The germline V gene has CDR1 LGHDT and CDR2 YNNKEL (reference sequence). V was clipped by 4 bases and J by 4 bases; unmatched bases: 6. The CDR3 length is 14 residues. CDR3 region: CASSRDRDLYGYTF. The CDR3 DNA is TGTGCCAGCAGCCGAGACAGGGATCTCTATGGCTACACCTTC.

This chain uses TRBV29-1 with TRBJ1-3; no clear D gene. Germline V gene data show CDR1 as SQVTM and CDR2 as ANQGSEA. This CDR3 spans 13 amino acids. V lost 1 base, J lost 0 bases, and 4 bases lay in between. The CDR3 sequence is CSVEAPSGNTIYF. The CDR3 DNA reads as TGCAGCGTTGAAGCTCCCTCTGGAAACACCATATATTTT.

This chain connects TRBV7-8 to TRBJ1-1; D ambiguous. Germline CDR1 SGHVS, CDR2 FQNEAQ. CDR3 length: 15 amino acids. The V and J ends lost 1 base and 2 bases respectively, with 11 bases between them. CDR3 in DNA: TGTGCCAGCAGCTTAGGCGGGTATCTTAACACTGAAGCTTTCTTT. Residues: CASSLGGYLNTEAFF.

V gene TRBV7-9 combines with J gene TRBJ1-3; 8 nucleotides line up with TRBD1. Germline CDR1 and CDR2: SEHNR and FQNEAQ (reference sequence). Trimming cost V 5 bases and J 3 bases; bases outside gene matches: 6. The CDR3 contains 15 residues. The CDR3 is CASSLRQGSGNTIYF. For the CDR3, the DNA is TGTGCCAGCAGCCTAAGACAGGGGAGTGGAAACACCATATATTTT.

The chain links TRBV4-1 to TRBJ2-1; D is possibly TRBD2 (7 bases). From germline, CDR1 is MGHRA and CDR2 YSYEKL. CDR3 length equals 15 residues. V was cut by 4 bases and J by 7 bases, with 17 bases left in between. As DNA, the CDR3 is TGCGCCAGCAGCCTGTTGGCGGGGGCCAGGAATGAGCAGTTCTTC. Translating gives CASSLLAGARNEQFF.

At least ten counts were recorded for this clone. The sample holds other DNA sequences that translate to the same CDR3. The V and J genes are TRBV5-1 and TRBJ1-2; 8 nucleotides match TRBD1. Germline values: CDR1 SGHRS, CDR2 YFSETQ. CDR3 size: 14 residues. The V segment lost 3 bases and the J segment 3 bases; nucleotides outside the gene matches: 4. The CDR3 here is CASSSTGGDYGYTF. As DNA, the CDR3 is TGCGCCAGCAGCTCAACAGGGGGTGACTATGGCTACACCTTC. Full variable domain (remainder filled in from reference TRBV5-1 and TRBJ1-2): KAGVTQTPRYLIKTRGQQVTLSCSPISGHRSVSWYQQTPGQGLQFLFEYFSETQRNKGNFPGRFSGRQFSNSRSEMNVSTLELGDSALYLCASSSTGGDYGYTFGSGTRLTVV.

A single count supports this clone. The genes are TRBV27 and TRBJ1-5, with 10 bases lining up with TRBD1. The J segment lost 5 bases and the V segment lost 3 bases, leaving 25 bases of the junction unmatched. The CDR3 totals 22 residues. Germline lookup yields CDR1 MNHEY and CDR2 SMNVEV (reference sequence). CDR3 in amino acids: CASSFYPPPGTGEVKNDQPQHF. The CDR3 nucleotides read TGTGCCAGCAGTTTTTATCCCCCCCCCGGGACAGGGGAAGTAAAGAACGATCAGCCCCAGCATTTT.

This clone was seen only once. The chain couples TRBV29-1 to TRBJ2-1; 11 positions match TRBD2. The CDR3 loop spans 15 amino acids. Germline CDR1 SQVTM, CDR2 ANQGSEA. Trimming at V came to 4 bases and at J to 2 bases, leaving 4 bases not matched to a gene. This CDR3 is CSVVAGGHTYNEQFF. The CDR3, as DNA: TGCAGCGTTGTAGCGGGGGGGCATACCTACAATGAGCAGTTCTTC.